This entry lists 17 T cell receptor beta chains sequenced from one sample in a study of OX40 agonist ivuxolimab in advanced cancers. Method: immunoSEQ multiplex PCR; TCRdb's copy keeps in-frame clones and lacks some. This table holds around 72,000 clones, roughly 85% found once. Here the sequenced sample was CD4+ or CD8+ T cells sorted from blood, taken in a trial of the OX40 agonist ivuxolimab. The receptors stem from an adult with an advanced solid tumor such as melanoma, head and neck, liver or kidney cancer.

In this sample, this clone turned up once. V gene TRBV2 combines with J gene TRBJ1-3, with D uncertain. Looked up from germline, CDR1 is SNHLY and CDR2 is FYNNEI. V lost 0 bases and J lost 7, with 13 bases in between. The CDR3 has 15 residues. The CDR3 sequence: CASSEAGPRGNTIYF. The CDR3 DNA reads TGTGCCAGCAGTGAAGCCGGGCCCCGAGGGAACACCATATATTTT.

The chain recombines TRBV11-2 with TRBJ2-7, with 7 bases aligning to TRBD2. The CDR3 loop spans 15 amino acids. Trimming at V came to 3 bases and at J to 5 bases, leaving 10 bases not matched to a gene. CDR1 and CDR2 from the germline V gene are SGHAT and FQNNGV. The CDR3 protein is CASSFGSAGRNEQYF. CDR3 coding DNA: TGTGCCAGCAGCTTCGGGTCAGCGGGAAGGAACGAGCAGTACTTC. Looking up the rest from reference TRBV11-2 and TRBJ2-7 gives the full variable domain: EAGVAQSPRYKIIEKRQSVAFWCNPISGHATLYWYQQILGQGPKLLIQFQNNGVVDDSQLPKDRFSAERLKGVDSTLKIQPAKLEDSAVYLCASSFGSAGRNEQYFGPGTRLTVT.

This sequence joins TRBV2 and TRBJ1-1; 11 bases fit TRBD1. The germline CDR1 and CDR2 sequences are SNHLY and FYNNEI. The CDR3 length is 15 residues. J lost 2 bases, V lost 10 bases, and 9 bases had no gene match. The CDR3, as DNA: TGTGCCACCTCCGGGACAGGGGGAGGAAACACTGAAGCTTTCTTT. Translated, it gives CATSGTGGGNTEAFF.

V usage is TRBV19 and J usage is TRBJ1-1; D is perhaps TRBD1 (6 bases). Germline CDR1 and CDR2: LNHDA and SQIVND (reference sequence). Trimming cost V 9 bases and J 0 bases, with 14 bases left between them. The CDR3 is 14 amino acids. The CDR3 sequence: CASRPDRLNTEAFF. The CDR3 region has the DNA TGTGCCAGCCGCCCGGACAGATTGAACACTGAAGCTTTCTTT.

The V and J genes are TRBV10-3 and TRBJ2-6; D not resolved. The V and J ends lost 7 bases and 0 bases respectively, with 10 bases between them. The germline V gene has CDR1 ENHRY and CDR2 SYGVKD. This CDR3 contains 15 residues. The CDR3 loop reads CAITPILSGANVLTF. For the CDR3, the DNA is TGTGCCATCACTCCGATCCTCTCTGGGGCCAACGTCCTGACTTTC.

The chain links TRBV28 to TRBJ2-3; 13 bases agree with TRBD2. V lost 2 bases, J lost 4 bases, and 6 bases stayed unmatched. The CDR3 totals 17 residues. The germline gives CDR1 MDHEN, CDR2 SYDVKM. In nucleotides, the CDR3 is TGTGCCAGCAGTTTACCCGGACTAGCGGGAGCCCCAGATACGCAGTATTTT. Its translation: CASSLPGLAGAPDTQYF.

CDR3 protein: CASSLRVYEQYF. The CDR3 coding sequence is TGTGCCAGCTCTCTCCGGGTCTACGAGCAGTACTTC. The rearrangement links TRBV18 to TRBJ2-7; D gene unclear. This CDR3 is built from 12 residues. Per germline, CDR1 KGHSH and CDR2 LQKENI. V was shortened by 6 bases and J by 3 bases, with 9 bases between the two germline ends.

As concerns this clone: Germline is not matched at one junction end, which may reflect a read error. This chain connects TRBV19 to TRBJ1-1; 9 bases match TRBD1. The CDR3 consists of 15 residues. Looked up from germline, CDR1 is LNHDA and CDR2 is SQIVND (reference sequence). CDR3 loop: CSSIPGQGKDTEAFF. As DNA, the CDR3 is TGCTCCTCGATACCGGGACAGGGAAAGGACACTGAAGCTTTCTTT. The variable domain in full, with the rest retrieved from reference TRBV19 and TRBJ1-1, is DGGITQSPKYLFRKEGQNVTLSCEQNLNHDAMYWYRQDPGQGLRLIYYSQIVNDFQKGDIAEGYSVSREKKESFPLTVTSAQKNPTAFYLCSSIPGQGKDTEAFFGQGTRLTVV.

In its sample, this clone was seen a few times. The chain has TRBV28 and TRBJ2-1; the D is unclear. CDR3 length: 15 residues. Germline V gene data show CDR1 as MDHEN and CDR2 as SYDVKM. V was pared by 5 bases and J by 0 bases, with 11 bases between. The CDR3 spells CASSPLTRSYNEQFF. CDR3 bases: TGTGCCAGCAGTCCTCTAACGCGCTCCTACAATGAGCAGTTCTTC.

In the case of this clone: Its ends do not fully match the called genes, so a read error is possible. The rearrangement joins TRBV28 to TRBJ1-5, with no clear D. This CDR3 comprises 12 residues. Germline lookup yields CDR1 MDHEN and CDR2 SYDVKM. The CDR3 loop is CASTLRSQPQHF. CDR3 in DNA: TGTGCCAGCACTTTACGGAGTCAGCCCCAGCATTTT.

The chain has TRBV6-5 and TRBJ2-7, with TRBD1 matching over 7 bases. This CDR3 is built from 16 residues. Germline lookup yields CDR1 MNHEY and CDR2 SVGAGI. The J segment lost 7 bases and the V segment lost 2 bases, leaving 14 bases of the junction unmatched. CDR3 sequence reads: CASSYPRTGGVVEQYF. The DNA for the CDR3 is TGTGCCAGCAGTTACCCCCGGACAGGTGGGGTTGTGGAGCAGTACTTC.

The chain recombines TRBV11-3 with TRBJ2-7; 9 bases map to TRBD2. The V gene's germline CDR1 is SGHNT and CDR2 YENEEA. Losses at the gene ends were 4 bases for V and 6 bases for J; bases not matched to a gene: 7. The length of the CDR3 is 14 residues. The CDR3 DNA sequence: TGTGCCAGCAGCTCGGGACTAGCTACCAGCGAGCAGTACTTC. Its translation is CASSSGLATSEQYF.

This chain connects TRBV10-3 to TRBJ2-7; D ambiguous. Per germline, CDR1 ENHRY and CDR2 SYGVKD. Between the trimmed V and J ends, which lost 3 bases and 7 bases, there was a span of 13 bases. This CDR3 spans 13 amino acids. CDR3 residues: CAISDQLGGEQYF. The CDR3 bases are TGTGCCATCAGTGACCAGTTAGGTGGAGAGCAGTACTTC.

The chain employs TRBV5-1 and TRBJ1-3; D is perhaps TRBD1 (5 bases). CDR3 length: 17 residues. Trimming took 4 bases from V and 4 from J, leaving 21 bases between them. Germline loops: CDR1 SGHRS, CDR2 YFSETQ. CDR3 residues: CASSRDRTGTAGNTIYF. In nucleotides, the CDR3 is TGCGCCAGCAGCCGTGATCGAACCGGGACGGCCGGAAACACCATATATTTT.

The chain combines TRBV29-1 with TRBJ2-1; D gene uncertain. V was trimmed by 2 bases and J by 1 base, leaving 15 bases between them. CDR3 length: 16 amino acids. Germline V gene sequence: CDR1 SQVTM, CDR2 ANQGSEA. CDR3 in DNA: TGCAGCGTTGAACCCCTTACAGATCGATCCTACAATGAGCAGTTCTTC. Amino acid sequence: CSVEPLTDRSYNEQFF.

The chain has TRBV28 and TRBJ1-5; TRBD1 might be the D (6 bases). Trimming stripped 2 bases from V and 4 bases from J, with 21 bases between. Germline assignment: CDR1 MDHEN and CDR2 SYDVKM. The CDR3 length is 18 residues. This CDR3 reads CASSLKAPGQGTNQPQHF. In DNA, the CDR3 is TGTGCCAGCAGTTTAAAAGCCCCCGGGCAGGGGACAAATCAGCCCCAGCATTTT.

The chain is built from TRBV14 and TRBJ1-6; unclear D gene. Germline CDR1 and CDR2: SGHDN and FVKESK. The CDR3 contains 16 residues. Trimming left V 1 base short and J 7 bases short, with 14 bases between. The CDR3, as DNA: TGTGCCAGCAGCCAAGGGTTAGGCGCGGGGAATTCACCCCTCCACTTT. Its protein product is CASSQGLGAGNSPLHF.